The 28 T cell receptor beta chains listed next were all sequenced from one sample in a study of CD8 T cells in ankylosing spondylitis. TCRdb re-analysed the 5' RACE reads in MiXCR, keeping a single row per CDR3 protein. The sample holds 250,000 to 350,000 distinct CDR3 sequences, approximately 20% seen once. Sequenced sample: blood, either unsorted or a sorted T cell fraction (not recorded which). Receptor source: a male donor with ankylosing spondylitis or in good health (not recorded which).

The chain joins TRBV29-1 to TRBJ1-2, with unresolved D. This CDR3 has 15 amino acids. Germline CDR1 is SQVTM and CDR2 is ANQGSEA. Deletions cut 7 bases from V and 2 bases from J, with 20 bases between. In DNA, the CDR3 is TGCAGCGCAATGATCGGAGGGCAGCGGAACTATGGCTACACCTTC. Residues: CSAMIGGQRNYGYTF.

The chain combines TRBV7-9 with TRBJ1-6; D gene ambiguous. V gave up 5 bases and J gave up 10 bases, with 12 bases separating them. This CDR3 contains 13 residues. Looked up from germline, CDR1 is SEHNR and CDR2 is FQNEAQ (reference sequence). The CDR3 here is CASSPNLGSPLHF. The CDR3 bases are TGTGCCAGCAGCCCGAACCTGGGCTCACCCCTCCACTTT.

This clonotype was counted ten times or more. In DNA, the CDR3 is TGTGCCAGCAGTTTAATGGCAGGGGGGGGCAATGAGCAGTTCTTC. Its translation: CASSLMAGGGNEQFF. This sequence joins TRBV27 and TRBJ2-1, with D perhaps being TRBD1 or TRBD2 (7 bases each). Trimming shortened V by 2 bases and J by 6 bases, and 14 bases separated the two germline ends. CDR3 length: 15 residues. Germline V gives CDR1 MNHEY, CDR2 SMNVEV (reference sequence).

This clonotype was seen more than once but under ten times. The chain links TRBV11-2 to TRBJ2-3; no firm D call. V dropped 5 bases and J dropped 0 bases, with 30 bases sitting between them. Germline lookup yields CDR1 SGHAT and CDR2 FQNNGV. The CDR3 sequence is 21 residues long. The CDR3 DNA is TGTGCCAGCAGCAGACACCCCTGGGTCGTAGACGGAGCGATTAGCACAGATACGCAGTATTTT. Its protein is CASSRHPWVVDGAISTDTQYF.

This sequence joins TRBV14 and TRBJ2-1, with 7 nucleotides matching TRBD1. J lost 1 base, V lost 5 bases, and 2 bases had no gene match. This CDR3 region has 14 residues. Germline values: CDR1 SGHDN, CDR2 FVKESK. In nucleotides, the CDR3 is TGTGCCAGCAGCGACAGGGTGTCCTACAATGAGCAGTTCTTC. It translates to CASSDRVSYNEQFF.

This chain uses TRBV15 with TRBJ2-1, with 8 bases that match TRBD2. V trimming: 0 bases; J trimming: 13 bases; junction bases outside the gene matches: 17. The CDR3 length is 17 residues. CDR1 and CDR2 from the germline V gene are LNHNV and YYDKDF (reference sequence). The CDR3 DNA reads as TGTGCCACCAGCAGAGATTCTATGAGCGGGAGCGCCCAGGGTCAGTTCTTC. As protein: CATSRDSMSGSAQGQFF.

V usage is TRBV28 and J usage is TRBJ1-5; D might be TRBD1 (5 bases). CDR3 size: 18 residues. V was pared by 6 bases and J by 0 bases, with 21 bases between. Germline loops: CDR1 MDHEN, CDR2 SYDVKM. The CDR3 DNA is TGTGCCAGCAGCAATGGGCAGGGTGGATCTTCTAGCAATCAGCCCCAGCATTTT. Protein sequence: CASSNGQGGSSSNQPQHF.

This clonotype was picked up a small number of times. The rearrangement uses TRBV15 and TRBJ2-2; D is possibly TRBD2 (6 bases). The CDR3 runs to 19 residues. Trimming left V 3 bases short and J 0 bases short, with 20 bases between. Germline values: CDR1 LNHNV, CDR2 YYDKDF (reference sequence). The CDR3 reads CATSSVYIGAGPNTGELFF. The CDR3 bases are TGTGCCACCAGCAGCGTCTATATCGGGGCGGGACCGAACACCGGGGAGCTGTTTTTT.

This clonotype was seen more than once but under ten times. The gene calls are TRBV28 and TRBJ2-5, with D maybe TRBD2 (6 bases). V dropped 2 bases and J dropped 5 bases, with 12 bases sitting between them. The germline CDR1 and CDR2 sequences are MDHEN and SYDVKM. The CDR3 length is 14 residues. CDR3 sequence reads: CASSLNAEGETQYF. The CDR3 DNA reads TGTGCCAGCAGTTTAAACGCGGAGGGGGAGACCCAGTACTTC.

CDR3 sequence: CASSPDRVGYTF. The CDR3 DNA sequence: TGCGCCAGCAGCCCTGACAGGGTCGGCTACACCTTC. V usage is TRBV5-1 and J usage is TRBJ1-2; 7 nucleotides align to TRBD1. The CDR3 length is 12 residues. With V trimmed by 4 bases and J by 8 bases, 5 bases remained unmatched. Per the germline V gene, CDR1 is SGHRS and CDR2 is YFSETQ.

The J gene is TRBJ1-6, the V gene TRBV6-1; D is ambiguous. Germline CDR1 is MNHNS and CDR2 is SASEGT. CDR3 length equals 14 residues. V lost 6 bases, J lost 14 bases, and 20 bases lay in between. CDR3 amino acids: CASSPSERRVTLHF. The CDR3 DNA reads TGTGCCAGCAGCCCGTCTGAGCGCCGGGTGACCCTCCACTTT.

In its sample, this clonotype was seen a few times. The chain uses TRBV4-2 and TRBJ1-6; tentative D call: TRBD1 (5 bases). The CDR3 extends over 15 amino acids. Germline CDR1 reads LGHNA; CDR2 reads YNFKEQ. V lost 5 bases and J lost 6, with 14 bases in between. The CDR3 sequence: CASSDGGVSNSPLHF. In DNA, the CDR3 is TGTGCCAGCAGCGACGGAGGGGTTAGTAATTCACCCCTCCACTTT.

There are a few counts of this clonotype. The V and J genes are TRBV5-6 and TRBJ2-7; 12 bases agree with TRBD2. The CDR3 has 16 residues. Germline V CDR1 and CDR2: SGHDT, YYEEEE. V shed 4 bases, J shed 0 bases, and the junction held 5 bases outside the gene matches. The CDR3 loop is CASSLGLAGSSYEQYV. CDR3 DNA sequence: TGTGCCAGCAGCCTTGGACTAGCGGGAAGCTCCTACGAGCAGTACGTC.

This clonotype has ten or more counts. The chain employs TRBV7-9 and TRBJ2-1; D tentatively reads TRBD1 or TRBD2 (7 bases each). The CDR3 is 16 amino acids. The ends were cut back, 4 bases at V and 8 bases at J, with 21 bases in the middle. From germline, CDR1 is SEHNR and CDR2 FQNEAQ (reference sequence). CDR3 in amino acids: CASSSLLARGHYEQFF. The CDR3 DNA follows: TGTGCCAGCAGCTCCCTACTAGCGAGGGGGCACTATGAGCAGTTCTTC.

This clonotype was seen a handful of times. This rearrangement joins TRBV12-3 or TRBV12-4 to TRBJ2-5; 9 nucleotides line up with TRBD2. The ends lost 0 bases at V and 2 bases at J; junction bases unmatched: 4. The CDR3 has 16 residues. CDR3 region: CASSLAALAGQETQYF. As DNA, the CDR3 is TGTGCCAGCAGTTTAGCGGCCCTAGCGGGGCAAGAGACCCAGTACTTC.

The chain combines TRBV24-1 with TRBJ2-1; TRBD2 matches at 12 bases. Germline CDR1 and CDR2: KGHDR and SFDVKD. Unmatched junction bases numbered 6, after V lost 7 bases and J lost 6 bases. The CDR3 extends over 15 amino acids. The CDR3: CATRDTGLAGNEQFF. The CDR3 coding sequence is TGTGCCACCAGGGATACGGGACTAGCGGGCAATGAGCAGTTCTTC.

This chain joins TRBV11-2 and TRBJ2-1; D unclear. Germline V gives CDR1 SGHAT, CDR2 FQNNGV. Trimming cost V 5 bases and J 9 bases, with 14 bases left between them. The CDR3 has 13 residues. The CDR3 region has the DNA TGTGCCAGCAGCCCTTCTATCAAAGCTGAGCAGTTCTTC. Translation: CASSPSIKAEQFF. Variable domain in full (rest from reference TRBV11-2 and TRBJ2-1): EAGVAQSPRYKIIEKRQSVAFWCNPISGHATLYWYQQILGQGPKLLIQFQNNGVVDDSQLPKDRFSAERLKGVDSTLKIQPAKLEDSAVYLCASSPSIKAEQFFGPGTRLTVL.

The sample holds a few counts of this clonotype. The chain has TRBV3-1 and TRBJ2-1, with D uncertain. V was clipped by 0 bases and J by 2 bases, with 14 bases between them. The CDR3 runs to 17 residues. Germline CDR1 reads LGHDT; CDR2 reads YNNKEL (reference sequence). The CDR3 reads CASSQEILGLAYNEQFF. The CDR3 nucleotides are TGTGCCAGCAGCCAAGAGATATTGGGTCTAGCCTACAATGAGCAGTTCTTC.

This clonotype was observed at least ten times. V usage is TRBV6-4 and J usage is TRBJ1-5; tentative D call: TRBD1 (6 bases). In germline, CDR1 is MRHNA, CDR2 SNTAGT. This CDR3 has 13 residues. V was shortened by 0 bases and J by 15 bases, with 15 bases between the two germline ends. Here the CDR3 DNA reads TGTGCCAGCAGTGACTCTAAAGCGGGACAAATGCATTTT. Its protein product is CASSDSKAGQMHF.

The chain joins TRBV15 to TRBJ2-1, with 14 nucleotides matching TRBD2. The germline gives CDR1 LNHNV, CDR2 YYDKDF (reference sequence). V lost 4 bases to trimming and J lost 7 bases; unmatched junction nucleotides: 3. This CDR3 region has 15 residues. The CDR3 reads CATSIRTSGRNEQFF. The CDR3 nucleotides read TGTGCCACCAGCATTCGGACTAGCGGGAGGAATGAGCAGTTCTTC.

There are a few counts of this clonotype. This sequence joins TRBV20-1 and TRBJ2-2, with D perhaps TRBD2 (7 bases). CDR1 and CDR2 from the germline V gene are DFQATT and SNEGSKA (reference sequence). V lost 5 bases and J 6 bases, leaving 16 bases between the germline ends. This CDR3 has 14 residues. CDR3 loop: CSALRGGAAGELFF. In DNA, the CDR3 is TGCAGTGCTCTGAGGGGGGGGGCGGCCGGGGAGCTGTTTTTT.

This clonotype was seen more than once but under ten times. This chain uses TRBV3-1 with TRBJ2-2; D tentatively fits TRBD1 or TRBD2 (5 bases each). Looked up from germline, CDR1 is LGHDT and CDR2 is YNNKEL (reference sequence). The CDR3 contains 14 residues. With 1 base removed from V and 5 bases from J, the gap between germline ends came to 8 bases. CDR3 nucleotides: TGTGCCAGCAGCCAAGCCGGGGCGACCGGGGAGCTGTTTTTT. It encodes CASSQAGATGELFF.

This clonotype was detected only a few times. At one end the junction does not follow the germline gene, possibly because of a read error. This chain connects TRBV4-2 to TRBJ2-1, with TRBD2 matching over 14 bases. The CDR3 is 18 residues long. Germline loops: CDR1 LGHNA, CDR2 YNFKEQ. The CDR3 DNA is TGTGCCAGCAGCCCAGGGGGCAGGAAGACTAGCGGGGGGGCAAGGTATGACTTC. Translated, it gives CASSPGGRKTSGGARYDF.

This chain links TRBV12-3 or TRBV12-4 with TRBJ2-1; 10 bases are shared with TRBD2. V shed 2 bases, J shed 10 bases, and the junction held 11 bases outside the gene matches. The CDR3 runs to 16 residues. CDR3 region: CASSLPPPGLALEQFF. CDR3 coding DNA: TGTGCCAGCAGTTTACCGCCACCGGGACTAGCGCTGGAGCAGTTCTTC.

This clonotype was seen only a few times. At one of its ends the junction is not consistent with the germline gene, which may arise from a read error. This sequence joins TRBV5-1 and TRBJ2-1; 7 nucleotides match TRBD1. The CDR3 is 15 residues long. The germline CDR1 and CDR2 sequences are SGHRS and YFSETQ. CDR3 sequence reads: CASSVSGGNYDEQFF. The CDR3, as DNA: TGCGCCAGCAGCGTATCAGGGGGAAACTACGATGAGCAGTTCTTC.

This clonotype was observed a few times. The V gene is TRBV9, the J gene TRBJ1-3; unclear D gene. CDR1 is SGDLS and CDR2 is YYNGEE in the germline V gene. This CDR3 has 15 amino acids. Trimming stripped 0 bases from V and 0 bases from J, with 7 bases between. This CDR3 is CASSVDPSSGNTIYF. CDR3 DNA: TGTGCCAGCAGCGTAGATCCGAGCTCTGGAAACACCATATATTTT.

This clonotype was counted ten times or more. This rearrangement joins TRBV10-3 to TRBJ2-7, with 12 bases identical to TRBD2. The CDR3 spans 16 residues. Germline V gene sequence: CDR1 ENHRY, CDR2 SYGVKD. With 3 bases clipped from V and 2 bases from J, the junction kept 5 bases outside the gene matches. The CDR3 DNA reads TGTGCCATCAGTGATTCCGGACTAGCGGGGACCTACGAGCAGTACGTC. Amino acid sequence: CAISDSGLAGTYEQYV.

This clonotype turned up a few times. The chain combines TRBV4-2 with TRBJ1-4; D is perhaps TRBD1 (6 bases). V lost 3 bases to trimming and J lost 7 bases, with 12 bases between them. Germline assignment: CDR1 LGHNA and CDR2 YNFKEQ. CDR3 length: 14 residues. CDR3 coding DNA: TGTGCCAGCAGCCACGGGGGCGTTGGTGAAAAACTGTTTTTT. It encodes CASSHGGVGEKLFF.